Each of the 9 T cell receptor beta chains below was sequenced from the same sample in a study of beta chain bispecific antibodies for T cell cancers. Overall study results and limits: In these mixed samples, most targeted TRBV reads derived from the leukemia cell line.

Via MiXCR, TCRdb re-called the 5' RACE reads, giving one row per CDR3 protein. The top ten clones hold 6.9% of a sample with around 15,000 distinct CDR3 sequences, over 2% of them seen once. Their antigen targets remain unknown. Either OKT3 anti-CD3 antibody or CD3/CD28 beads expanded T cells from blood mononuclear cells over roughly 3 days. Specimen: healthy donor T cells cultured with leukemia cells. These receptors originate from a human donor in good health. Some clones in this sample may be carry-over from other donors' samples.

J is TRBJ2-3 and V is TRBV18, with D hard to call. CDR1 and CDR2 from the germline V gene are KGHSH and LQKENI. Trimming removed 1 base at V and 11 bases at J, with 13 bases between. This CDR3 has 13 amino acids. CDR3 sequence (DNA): TGTGCCAGCTCACCACTTGGAAGCGAGTTGCAGTATTTT. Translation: CASSPLGSELQYF.

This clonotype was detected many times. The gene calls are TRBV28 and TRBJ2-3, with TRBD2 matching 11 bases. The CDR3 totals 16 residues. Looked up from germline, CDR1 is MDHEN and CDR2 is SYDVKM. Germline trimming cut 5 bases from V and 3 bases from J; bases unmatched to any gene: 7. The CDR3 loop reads CASSMKTSGETDTQYF. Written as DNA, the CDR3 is TGTGCCAGCAGTATGAAGACTAGCGGGGAAACAGATACGCAGTATTTT.

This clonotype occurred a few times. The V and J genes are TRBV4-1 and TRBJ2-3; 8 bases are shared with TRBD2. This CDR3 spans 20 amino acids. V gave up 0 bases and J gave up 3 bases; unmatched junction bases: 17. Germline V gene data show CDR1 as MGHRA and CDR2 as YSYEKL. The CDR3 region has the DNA TGCGCCAGCAGCCAAGATCCGACCCTCGGGGGGGGGGCCTCTACAGATACGCAGTATTTT. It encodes CASSQDPTLGGGASTDTQYF.

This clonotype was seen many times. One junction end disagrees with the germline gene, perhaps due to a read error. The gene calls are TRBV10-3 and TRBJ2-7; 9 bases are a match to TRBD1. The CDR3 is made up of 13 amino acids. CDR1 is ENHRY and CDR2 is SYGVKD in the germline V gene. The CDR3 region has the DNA TGTGCCATCAGTCCGGGACAGGGAGACGAGCAGCACTTC. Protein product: CAISPGQGDEQHF.

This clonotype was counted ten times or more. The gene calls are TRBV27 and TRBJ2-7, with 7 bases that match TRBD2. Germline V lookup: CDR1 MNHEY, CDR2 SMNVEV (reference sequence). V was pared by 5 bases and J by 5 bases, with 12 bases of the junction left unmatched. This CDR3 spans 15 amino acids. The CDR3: CASSTPGKGRDEQYF. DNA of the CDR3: TGTGCCAGCAGTACCCCCGGTAAAGGGAGGGACGAGCAGTACTTC.

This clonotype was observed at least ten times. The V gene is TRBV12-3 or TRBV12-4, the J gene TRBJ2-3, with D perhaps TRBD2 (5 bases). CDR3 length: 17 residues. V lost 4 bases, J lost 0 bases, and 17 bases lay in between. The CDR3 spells CASSSPGGGSSTDTQYF. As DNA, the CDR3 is TGTGCCAGCAGTTCTCCAGGAGGCGGATCTAGCACAGATACGCAGTATTTT.

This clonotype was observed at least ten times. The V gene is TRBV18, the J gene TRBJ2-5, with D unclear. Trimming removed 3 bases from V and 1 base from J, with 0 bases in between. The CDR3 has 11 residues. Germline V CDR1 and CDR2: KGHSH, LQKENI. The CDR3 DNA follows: TGTGCCAGCTCACCCCAAGAGACCCAGTACTTC. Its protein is CASSPQETQYF.

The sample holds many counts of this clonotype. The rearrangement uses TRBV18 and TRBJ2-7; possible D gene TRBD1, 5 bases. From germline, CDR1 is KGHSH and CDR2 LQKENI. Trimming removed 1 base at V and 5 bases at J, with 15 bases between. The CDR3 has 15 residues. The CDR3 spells CASSPRQAGLDEQYF. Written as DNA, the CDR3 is TGTGCCAGCTCACCACGTCAAGCAGGGCTCGACGAGCAGTACTTC.

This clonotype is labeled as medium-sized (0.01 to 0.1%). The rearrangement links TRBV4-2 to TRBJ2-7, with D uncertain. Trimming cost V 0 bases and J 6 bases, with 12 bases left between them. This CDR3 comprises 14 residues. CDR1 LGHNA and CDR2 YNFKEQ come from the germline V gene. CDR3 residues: CASSQEPSPVEQYF. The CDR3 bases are TGTGCCAGCAGCCAAGAACCCTCGCCCGTCGAGCAGTACTTC.